The 18 T cell receptor beta chains given below trace back to one sample, sequenced in a study of T cell responses to AZD1222 COVID-19 vaccine. Some clones are missing from TCRdb's copy, which holds only in-frame ones; the method was immunoSEQ multiplex PCR. The table shows tens of thousands of clones, with approximately 83% occurring only once. The material was peripheral blood, obtained 28 days after the second AZD1222 dose. The source of these receptors is an adult who received the AZD1222 COVID-19 vaccine.

This clone was detected only a few times. V is TRBV7-9 and J is TRBJ2-3; D may correspond to TRBD1 or TRBD2 (5 bases each). The V end lost 5 bases, the J end lost 9 bases, and 12 bases lay between the germline ends. This CDR3 region has 12 residues. CDR1 and CDR2 (germline): SEHNR, FQNEAQ (reference sequence). CDR3 in amino acids: CASSTVGETQYF. DNA of the CDR3: TGTGCCAGCAGCACTGTGGGGGAAACGCAGTATTTT. The full variable domain, with the rest looked up from reference TRBV7-9 and TRBJ2-3, is DTGVSQNPRHKITKRGQNVTFRCDPISEHNRLYWYRQTLGQGPEFLTYFQNEAQLEKSRLLSDRFSAERPKGSFSTLEIQRTEQGDSAMYLCASSTVGETQYFGPGTRLTVL.

This clone turned up a few times. The genes are TRBV15 and TRBJ1-2; D ambiguous. The CDR3 loop spans 13 amino acids. Trimming pared 10 bases from V and 3 bases from J, leaving 15 bases between. The V gene's germline CDR1 is LNHNV and CDR2 YYDKDF (reference sequence). CDR3: CASRRGSDYGYTF. DNA of the CDR3: TGTGCCAGCCGACGGGGTTCGGACTATGGCTACACCTTC.

The chain carries TRBV5-3 and TRBJ1-2; perhaps TRBD1 as D (5 bases). TRBV5-3 is noted as an ORF with a role that remains uncertain. V was clipped by 7 bases and J by 1 base, with 14 bases between them. The CDR3 sequence is 14 residues long. The CDR3 region has the DNA TGTGCCAGAGGGGCTGTTGATAATAACTATGGCTACACCTTC. Residues: CARGAVDNNYGYTF.

This chain joins TRBV3-1 (or the pseudogene TRBV3-2) and TRBJ1-2, with 7 bases identical to TRBD1. The CDR3 length is 15 residues. CDR1 is LGHDT and CDR2 is YNNKEL in the germline V gene (reference sequence). V was clipped by 5 bases and J by 4 bases; unmatched bases: 10. CDR3 in amino acids: CASSGAGTVLYGYTF. CDR3 nucleotide sequence: TGTGCCAGCAGCGGAGCCGGGACAGTACTCTATGGCTACACCTTC.

This rearrangement joins TRBV28 to TRBJ1-2; TRBD1 might be the D (5 bases). The CDR3 has 12 residues. V shed 5 bases and J shed 7 bases, with 11 bases lying between them. Per the germline V gene, CDR1 is MDHEN and CDR2 is SYDVKM. CDR3 nucleotide sequence: TGTGCCAGCAGTCGGCTCGGGGGTGGCTACACCTTC. This gives the protein CASSRLGGGYTF.

Regarding this clone: An end of the junction does not agree with germline; a read error may underlie this. V and J are TRBV6-5 and TRBJ1-5; D gene unclear. Germline CDR1 is MNHEY and CDR2 is SVGAGI. There are 13 residues in the CDR3. In DNA form, the CDR3 reads TGTGCCAGCAGTTACGGCAGCAAACAGCCCCAGCATTTT. Protein sequence: CASSYGSKQPQHF.

The chain couples TRBV11-3 to TRBJ2-2, with D perhaps TRBD1 (6 bases). Germline V gene data show CDR1 as SGHNT and CDR2 as YENEEA. Trimming shortened V by 5 bases and J by 5 bases, and 15 bases separated the two germline ends. CDR3 length equals 15 residues. In DNA, the CDR3 is TGTGCCAGCAGCCCCCGGGACACCGCGACCGGGGAGCTGTTTTTT. The encoded protein is CASSPRDTATGELFF.

The chain carries TRBV6-5 and TRBJ2-1; 8 bases fit TRBD1. V dropped 2 bases and J dropped 5; count of bases not matched to a gene: 5. CDR3 length: 15 residues. Germline lookup yields CDR1 MNHEY and CDR2 SVGAGI. The CDR3 bases are TGTGCCAGCAGTTACAGCGGACAGGGAAACAATGAGCAGTTCTTC. Protein: CASSYSGQGNNEQFF.

CDR3 region: CASSYRTGQGEKLFF. The CDR3 coding sequence is TGTGCCAGCAGTTATCGGACAGGTCAGGGTGAAAAACTGTTTTTT. The chain employs TRBV27 and TRBJ1-4, with 7 bases that match TRBD1. This CDR3 is built from 15 residues. Losses at the gene ends were 4 bases for V and 7 bases for J; bases not matched to a gene: 9. Germline V lookup: CDR1 MNHEY, CDR2 SMNVEV (reference sequence).

The V call is TRBV7-9, the J call TRBJ1-5; 7 bases map to TRBD1. This CDR3 contains 15 residues. The trim removed 1 base at V and 4 bases at J, leaving 4 bases unmatched. CDR1 and CDR2 from the germline V gene are SEHNR and FQNEAQ (reference sequence). DNA of the CDR3: TGTGCCAGCAGCTTAGAGGCAGGGGGAAATCAGCCCCAGCATTTT. Translated, it gives CASSLEAGGNQPQHF.

This chain uses TRBV7-9 with TRBJ1-4; D call uncertain. The CDR3 is made up of 15 amino acids. V was pared by 8 bases and J by 0 bases, with 13 bases between. CDR1 is SEHNR, CDR2 FQNEAQ, per germline (reference sequence). The chain's CDR3 is CASRPSGTTNEKLFF. The CDR3 DNA follows: TGTGCCAGCCGACCCTCGGGTACAACTAATGAAAAACTGTTTTTT.

This clone showed up just a few times. The CDR3 spells CAWSVGTHNQPQHF. In DNA form, the CDR3 reads TGTGCCTGGAGCGTAGGGACCCACAATCAGCCCCAGCATTTT. The chain employs TRBV30 and TRBJ1-5, with D tentatively TRBD1 (5 bases). Germline assignment: CDR1 GTSNPN and CDR2 SVGIG (reference sequence). This CDR3 has 14 residues. The V and J ends lost 3 bases and 3 bases respectively, with 12 bases between them.

V is TRBV2 and J is TRBJ2-1, with a weak D call TRBD2 (6 bases). CDR1 is SNHLY and CDR2 is FYNNEI in the germline V gene. The ends were cut back, 3 bases at V and 8 bases at J, with 11 bases in the middle. This CDR3 comprises 13 residues. CDR3 amino acids: CASSDAWGDEQFF. The CDR3 nucleotides read TGTGCCAGCAGTGACGCTTGGGGGGATGAGCAGTTCTTC.

The chain recombines TRBV2 with TRBJ1-6; D not resolved. The V end lost 7 bases, the J end lost 0 bases, and 16 bases lay between the germline ends. From germline, CDR1 is SNHLY and CDR2 FYNNEI. The CDR3 has 17 amino acids. The CDR3 DNA follows: TGTGCCAGCACCCCGGGGTCGGGGTACTCCTATAATTCACCCCTCCACTTT. Translation: CASTPGSGYSYNSPLHF.

The rearrangement uses TRBV6-1 and TRBJ2-1; D call uncertain. CDR1 and CDR2 from the germline V gene are MNHNS and SASEGT. CDR3 length equals 17 residues. Trimming stripped 0 bases from V and 8 bases from J, with 20 bases between. In DNA, the CDR3 is TGTGCCAGCAGTGAAGCGCTGAGAAGGACCCCCTCGGATGAGCAGTTCTTC. Protein: CASSEALRRTPSDEQFF.

A remark on this clone: The same CDR3 arises from other DNA sequences in this sample as well. The rearrangement joins TRBV19 to TRBJ1-4; 8 bases line up with TRBD1. Germline values: CDR1 LNHDA, CDR2 SQIVND (reference sequence). Unmatched junction bases numbered 7, after V lost 5 bases and J lost 8 bases. This CDR3 contains 14 residues. The CDR3 protein is CASSGQGRSEKLFF. Here the CDR3 DNA reads TGTGCCAGTAGTGGACAGGGAAGAAGCGAAAAACTGTTTTTT.

The chain recombines TRBV4-2 with TRBJ2-3, with TRBD2 identical over 7 bases. Trimming at V came to 5 bases and at J to 5 bases, leaving 10 bases not matched to a gene. Germline CDR1 and CDR2: LGHNA and YNFKEQ. CDR3 length equals 15 residues. CDR3 region: CASSRLGGGEDTQYF. Written as DNA, the CDR3 is TGTGCCAGCAGCAGATTGGGGGGGGGAGAAGATACGCAGTATTTT.

This chain links TRBV5-4 with TRBJ1-3; D not resolved. Germline CDR1 SGHNT, CDR2 YYREEE (reference sequence). Deletions cut 4 bases from V and 0 bases from J, with 8 bases between. The CDR3 is made up of 14 amino acids. The CDR3 loop reads CASSPSYSGNTIYF. CDR3 DNA: TGTGCCAGCAGCCCCTCATACTCTGGAAACACCATATATTTT.